A selection of T cell receptor beta chains follows, all from one sample in a study of T cells in Graves' hyperthyroidism and ophthalmopathy. TCRdb used MiXCR to reprocess the multiplex PCR reads, holding one entry per CDR3 protein. Of hundreds of thousands of distinct CDR3 sequences listed, around a sixth were seen once; the top ten hold around 7.7%. The sample was blood. These receptors originate from a woman between 18 and 30 years old with Graves' hyperthyroidism. Each CDR3 is given with its conserved first and last residue. Fields, in order: clone size, J gene, D gene, V gene, CDR3 DNA, CDR3 protein. D genes are given only for firm matches. Expanded clones get a size class; other rows say once, few or many, or leave the size out.

abundance: many; j_gene: TRBJ1-1; d_gene: .; v_gene: TRBV27; CDR3nt: TGTGCCACGGGGAGAACTGAAGCTTTCTTT; CDR3aa: CATGRTEAFF
abundance: .; j_gene: TRBJ1-6; d_gene: TRBD1; v_gene: TRBV7-2; CDR3nt: TGTGCCAGCAGCCCACAGGGGGCGAGTAATTCACCCCTCCACTTT; CDR3aa: CASSPQGASNSPLHF
abundance: many; j_gene: TRBJ2-3; d_gene: TRBD1; v_gene: TRBV6-4; CDR3nt: TGTGCCAGCAGTGACTTCATAGGACAGGGAACAGATACGCAGTATTTT; CDR3aa: CASSDFIGQGTDTQYF
abundance: many; j_gene: TRBJ1-3; d_gene: .; v_gene: TRBV7-9; CDR3nt: TGTGCCAGCAGCTCGTCCTCCAGCCCTTCTGGAAACACCATATATTTT; CDR3aa: CASSSSSSPSGNTIYF
abundance: many; j_gene: TRBJ1-1; d_gene: .; v_gene: TRBV5-5; CDR3nt: TGTGCCAGCAGCCCCGGACCGATCACTGAAGCTTTCTTT; CDR3aa: CASSPGPITEAFF
abundance: many; j_gene: TRBJ2-1; d_gene: TRBD1; v_gene: TRBV5-1; CDR3nt: TGCGCCAGCAGCGCCGGGACAGGAGGAGATGAGCAGTTCTTC; CDR3aa: CASSAGTGGDEQFF
abundance: many; j_gene: TRBJ2-1; d_gene: .; v_gene: TRBV9; CDR3nt: TGTGCCAGCAGCGTAGGGGATGAGGATGAGCAGTTCTTC; CDR3aa: CASSVGDEDEQFF
abundance: many; j_gene: TRBJ2-7; d_gene: TRBD1; v_gene: TRBV7-2; CDR3nt: TGTGCCAGCAGCAGCCACAGGGGGAACGAGCAGTACTTC; CDR3aa: CASSSHRGNEQYF
abundance: many; j_gene: TRBJ2-3; d_gene: TRBD2; v_gene: TRBV7-3; CDR3nt: TGTGCCAGCAGCCTTGGGGTAGCGGGGTTCACAGATACGCAGTATTTT; CDR3aa: CASSLGVAGFTDTQYF
abundance: many; j_gene: TRBJ2-1; d_gene: .; v_gene: TRBV20-1; CDR3nt: TGCAGTGCTAGAGATGGTCGCGAGTACAATGAGCAGTTCTTC; CDR3aa: CSARDGREYNEQFF
abundance: few; j_gene: TRBJ2-3; d_gene: TRBD1; v_gene: TRBV30; CDR3nt: TGTGCCTGGAGTTACACCGGGGGACAGGGGACAGATACGCAGTATTTT; CDR3aa: CAWSYTGGQGTDTQYF
abundance: many; j_gene: TRBJ1-2; d_gene: .; v_gene: TRBV9; CDR3nt: TGTGCCAGCAGCGTCAGTGGAGTCTATGGCTACACCTTC; CDR3aa: CASSVSGVYGYTF
abundance: .; j_gene: TRBJ1-5; d_gene: TRBD1; v_gene: TRBV7-7; CDR3nt: TGTGCTAGCAGCTTAGGACAGGGAGGTCGGCCCCAGCATTTT; CDR3aa: CASSLGQGGRPQHF
abundance: many; j_gene: TRBJ2-6; d_gene: .; v_gene: TRBV6-1; CDR3nt: TGTGCCAGCAGTTCCACACGACCGTGGGCCCCCGCTGTATCTCTCTCTGGGGCCAACGTCCTGACTTTC; CDR3aa: CASSSTRPWAPAVSLSGANVLTF
abundance: many; j_gene: TRBJ2-7; d_gene: TRBD2; v_gene: TRBV7-7; CDR3nt: TGTGCTAGCAGTAACGGGAGGGGGTCCTACGAGCAGTACTTC; CDR3aa: CASSNGRGSYEQYF
abundance: many; j_gene: TRBJ2-7; d_gene: .; v_gene: TRBV20-1; CDR3nt: TGCAGTGCTAGGCCCACCCTTGTGGAGCAGTACTTC; CDR3aa: CSARPTLVEQYF
abundance: many; j_gene: TRBJ2-7; d_gene: .; v_gene: TRBV20-1; CDR3nt: TGCAGTGCCCGCCCCCCGTCAGATAGAGGGGAGCAGTACTTC; CDR3aa: CSARPPSDRGEQYF
abundance: few; j_gene: TRBJ2-1; d_gene: .; v_gene: TRBV9; CDR3nt: TGTGCCAGCAGCGAGAGGGGGAACACGGATAAGCAGTTCTTC; CDR3aa: CASSERGNTDKQFF
abundance: .; j_gene: TRBJ2-7; d_gene: TRBD2; v_gene: TRBV20-1; CDR3nt: TGCAGTGCTATCTCCGGGACTAGCGGGAGTAGGGAGCAGTACTTC; CDR3aa: CSAISGTSGSREQYF
abundance: many; j_gene: TRBJ1-3; d_gene: .; v_gene: TRBV2; CDR3nt: TGTGCCAGCAGTGTAAGGAAGAGCTCTGGAAACACCATATATTTT; CDR3aa: CASSVRKSSGNTIYF
abundance: many; j_gene: TRBJ2-3; d_gene: .; v_gene: TRBV5-1; CDR3nt: TGCGCCAGCAGCGCGGGGCTGACAGCGCCCAGCACAGATACGCAGTATTTT; CDR3aa: CASSAGLTAPSTDTQYF
abundance: many; j_gene: TRBJ1-6; d_gene: TRBD1; v_gene: TRBV30; CDR3nt: TGTGCCTGCCTCACAGGGGGAGATTCACCCCTCCACTTT; CDR3aa: CACLTGGDSPLHF
abundance: many; j_gene: TRBJ2-7; d_gene: TRBD2; v_gene: TRBV10-1; CDR3nt: TGCGCCAGCAGTAACAAGCGGGAACCGAGGGACGAGCAGTACTTC; CDR3aa: CASSNKREPRDEQYF
abundance: many; j_gene: TRBJ2-7; d_gene: TRBD1; v_gene: TRBV12-3/TRBV12-4; CDR3nt: TGTGCCAGATCGATATACAGGGGGAGATCCTACGAGCAGTACTTC; CDR3aa: CARSIYRGRSYEQYF
abundance: many; j_gene: TRBJ2-3; d_gene: TRBD2; v_gene: TRBV9; CDR3nt: TGTGCCAGCAGCGTAGACGGGGGGGGGAACACAGATACGCAGTATTTT; CDR3aa: CASSVDGGGNTDTQYF
abundance: .; j_gene: TRBJ1-6; d_gene: TRBD1; v_gene: TRBV11-2; CDR3nt: TGTGCCAGCAGCCAAGATATGGCTCAGGGGGCTTATAATTCACCCCTCCACTTT; CDR3aa: CASSQDMAQGAYNSPLHF
abundance: few; j_gene: TRBJ2-2; d_gene: TRBD2; v_gene: TRBV5-1; CDR3nt: TGCGCCAGCAGCTTGGTTAGCGGGAGGAGGGAGCTGTTTTTT; CDR3aa: CASSLVSGRRELFF
abundance: many; j_gene: TRBJ2-7; d_gene: TRBD1; v_gene: TRBV13; CDR3nt: TGTGCCAGCAGCGCCGGGACAGGGGCCCACGAGCAGTACTTC; CDR3aa: CASSAGTGAHEQYF
abundance: many; j_gene: TRBJ2-7; d_gene: .; v_gene: TRBV7-3; CDR3nt: TGTGCCAGCAGCAAGGACGCCGGCTACGAGCAGTACTTC; CDR3aa: CASSKDAGYEQYF
abundance: many; j_gene: TRBJ2-5; d_gene: TRBD1; v_gene: TRBV19; CDR3nt: TGTGCCAGTAGTAACGGACAGGGGTTGCCAGAGACCCAGTACTTC; CDR3aa: CASSNGQGLPETQYF
abundance: many; j_gene: TRBJ1-1; d_gene: .; v_gene: TRBV20-1; CDR3nt: TGCAGTGCGCAAAGGTGGAGGGAAGCTTTCTTT; CDR3aa: CSAQRWREAFF
abundance: many; j_gene: TRBJ2-5; d_gene: TRBD2; v_gene: TRBV12-3/TRBV12-4; CDR3nt: TGTGCCAGCAGTTTTTCGGGGGGGAAGACCCAGTACTTC; CDR3aa: CASSFSGGKTQYF
abundance: .; j_gene: TRBJ2-4; d_gene: TRBD2; v_gene: TRBV6-1; CDR3nt: TGTGCCAGCAGCCTGGCGGGAGGGAACATTCAGTACTTC; CDR3aa: CASSLAGGNIQYF